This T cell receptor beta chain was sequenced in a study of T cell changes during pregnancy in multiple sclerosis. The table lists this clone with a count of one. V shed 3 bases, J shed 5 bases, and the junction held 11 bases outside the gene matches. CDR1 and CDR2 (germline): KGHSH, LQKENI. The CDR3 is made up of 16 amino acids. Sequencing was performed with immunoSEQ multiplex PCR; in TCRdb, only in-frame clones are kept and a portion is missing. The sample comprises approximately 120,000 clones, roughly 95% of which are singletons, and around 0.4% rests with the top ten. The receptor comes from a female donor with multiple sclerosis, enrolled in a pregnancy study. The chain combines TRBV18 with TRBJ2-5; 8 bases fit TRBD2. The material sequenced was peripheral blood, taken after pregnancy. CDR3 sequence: CASSPLSGGRSETQYF. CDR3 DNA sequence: TGTGCCAGCTCACCCCTCTCGGGCGGGAGGTCGGAGACCCAGTACTTC.